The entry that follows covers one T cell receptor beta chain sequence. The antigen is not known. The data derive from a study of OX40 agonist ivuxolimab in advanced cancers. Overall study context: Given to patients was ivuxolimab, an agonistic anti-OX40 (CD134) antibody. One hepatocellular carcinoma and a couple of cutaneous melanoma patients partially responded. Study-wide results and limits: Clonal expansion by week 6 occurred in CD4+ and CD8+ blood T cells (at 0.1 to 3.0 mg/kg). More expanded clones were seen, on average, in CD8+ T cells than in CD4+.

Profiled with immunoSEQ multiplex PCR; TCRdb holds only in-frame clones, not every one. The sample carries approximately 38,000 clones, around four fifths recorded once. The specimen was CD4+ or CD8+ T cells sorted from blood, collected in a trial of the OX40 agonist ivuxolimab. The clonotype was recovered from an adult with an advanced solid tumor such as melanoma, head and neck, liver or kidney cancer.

CDR3 region: CSGTSGGADTQYF. CDR3 nucleotide sequence: TGCAGCGGGACTAGCGGGGGGGCAGATACGCAGTATTTT. This chain links TRBV29-1 with TRBJ2-3, with 15 bases lining up with TRBD2. This CDR3 region has 13 residues. With V trimmed by 7 bases and J by 4 bases, 0 bases remained unmatched. Per the germline V gene, CDR1 is SQVTM and CDR2 is ANQGSEA.